This T cell receptor beta chain is drawn from a study of CD8 T cells in Susac syndrome. Random hexamers were used to reverse transcribe an amount of about 0.45 to 1 ug RNA. Each CDR3 protein gets one entry after TCRdb re-called the immunoSEQ multiplex PCR reads with MiXCR. The table records some 300,000 distinct CDR3 sequences, 75% to 85% of them present only once. Sequencing of TCR beta drew on CD8+ and CD4+ T cells from blood. In contrast to the negatively isolated CD8+ and CD4+ T cells, TEMRA cells were FACS-enriched. CDR1 and CDR2 from the germline V gene are LGHNA and YSLEER. J lost 8 bases, V lost 1 base, and 5 bases had no gene match. This CDR3 spans 15 amino acids.

This sequence joins TRBV4-3 and TRBJ2-1; 10 bases fit TRBD2. This clonotype was sampled from a human donor with multiple sclerosis. The specimen was CD8+ T cells from PBMCs. Here the CDR3 DNA reads TGCGCCAGCAGCCAAGGAGCGGGAGGGTGGGATGAGCAGTTCTTC. It yields the protein CASSQGAGGWDEQFF.